The subject of this entry is one T cell receptor (beta chain). In germline, CDR1 is MNHNS, CDR2 SASEGT. Trimming took 0 bases from V and 7 from J, leaving 7 bases between them. The CDR3 extends over 13 amino acids. The source of the sample is a study of T cell changes during pregnancy in multiple sclerosis. The method was immunoSEQ multiplex PCR; TCRdb's version includes in-frame clones alone and lacks a portion of them. Among 40,000 to 45,000 clones listed, roughly 91% were seen once. This receptor was identified in a female donor with multiple sclerosis, enrolled in a pregnancy study. The rearrangement links TRBV6-1 to TRBJ2-1, with D perhaps TRBD2 (5 bases). The sample was CD4+ T cells from peripheral blood mononuclear cells, taken in the third trimester of pregnancy. CDR3 nucleotide sequence: TGTGCCAGCAGTGAAGCGGGAGCGAATGAGCAGTTCTTC. This gives the protein CASSEAGANEQFF.